One and the same sample provided the 20 T cell receptor beta chains below, sequenced in a study of CD8+CD57+ T cells in acquired aplastic anemia. The patients chosen for sequencing had shown expansion of CD8+CD57+ cells (detected by flow cytometry). For CDR3 and TCR beta VDJ profiling, genomic DNA was the template used. One entry per CDR3 protein, called by TCRdb with MiXCR from the reads. The sample consists of about 160,000 distinct CDR3 sequences, 70% to 75% of them appearing once. The sequenced sample consisted of sorted CD4+, CD8+, or CD8+CD57+ T cells (not recorded which) from PBMCs. These receptors were taken from a human donor with aplastic anemia.

The rearrangement links TRBV16 to TRBJ1-2; tentative D call: TRBD1 (6 bases). The CDR3 runs 14 residues. V lost 2 bases to trimming and J lost 4 bases, with 11 bases between them. Germline CDR1 and CDR2: KGHSY and FQNENV. CDR3 in DNA: TGTGCCAGCAGCCAAGGGGGCGCGGGCTATGGCTACACCTTC. Translated: CASSQGGAGYGYTF.

In its sample, this clonotype was seen once. Compared with germline, one end of the junction differs, possibly owing to a read error. The chain links TRBV7-2 to TRBJ1-2; no clear D. The germline CDR1 and CDR2 sequences are SGHTA and FQGNSA. The CDR3 covers 17 residues. CDR3 DNA: TGCGCCAGCAGCCAACCCCCGGAGAGAAAAGCTAACTATGGCTACACCTTC. Protein: CASSQPPERKANYGYTF.

The chain combines TRBV7-4 with TRBJ1-5; D ambiguous. Trimming cost V 5 bases and J 6 bases, with 11 bases left between them. This CDR3 has 13 residues. Germline V gene data show CDR1 as SGHVT and CDR2 as SQSDAQ. CDR3 sequence (DNA): TGTGCCAGCAGCGTATATACTGGTCAGCCCCAGCATTTT. The encoded protein is CASSVYTGQPQHF.

This clonotype was detected once. V is TRBV6-5 and J is TRBJ2-1; the match to TRBD2 covers 11 bases. This CDR3 has 16 residues. The V gene end was trimmed by 6 bases and the J gene end by 3 bases; junction bases not matched to a gene: 7. Germline CDR1 MNHEY, CDR2 SVGAGI. This CDR3 is CASRVTGTSGYNEQFF. Written as DNA, the CDR3 is TGTGCCAGCAGAGTGACCGGGACTAGCGGCTACAATGAGCAGTTCTTC.

Points on this clonotype: Mismatch with germline at one junction end may stem from a read error. The chain recombines TRBV10-3 with TRBJ1-1; 9 nucleotides line up with TRBD1. Germline V CDR1 and CDR2: ENHRY, SYGVKD. The length of the CDR3 is 16 residues. CDR3 amino acids: CASSYPGTGRNTEAFF. Written as DNA, the CDR3 is TGTGCCAGCAGTTATCCCGGGACAGGGCGGAACACTGAAGCTTTCTTT.

J is TRBJ1-2 and V is TRBV15; 12 bases are shared with TRBD1. The CDR3 length is 15 residues. Germline assignment: CDR1 LNHNV and CDR2 YYDKDF (reference sequence). J was trimmed by 4 bases and V by 3 bases; bases with no gene match: 3. The CDR3 DNA sequence: TGTGCCACCAGCAGGGGACAGGGGGCGGGCTATGGCTACACCTTC. It translates to CATSRGQGAGYGYTF.

This chain connects TRBV10-1 to TRBJ2-6, with a possible D match to TRBD2 (7 bases). Trimming took off 0 bases at V and 0 bases at J, with 21 bases between the two ends. The CDR3 totals 21 residues. Germline lookup yields CDR1 WNHNN and CDR2 SYGVQD (reference sequence). CDR3 in amino acids: CASSESSHGGRIRSGANVLTF. The CDR3 DNA is TGCGCCAGCAGTGAGTCGAGCCACGGGGGGCGAATCCGCTCTGGGGCCAACGTCCTGACTTTC.

The V gene is TRBV4-1, the J gene TRBJ2-7, with D possibly matching TRBD1 (5 bases). The germline CDR1 and CDR2 sequences are MGHRA and YSYEKL. V was pared by 1 base and J by 6 bases, with 13 bases between. The CDR3 totals 14 residues. CDR3 region: CASSQGVGQLEQYF. DNA for the CDR3: TGCGCCAGCAGCCAAGGGGTAGGACAACTCGAGCAGTACTTC.

The chain carries TRBV19 and TRBJ1-1; 9 nucleotides align to TRBD1. The CDR3 runs to 15 residues. CDR1 and CDR2 from the germline V gene are LNHDA and SQIVND (reference sequence). Unmatched junction bases numbered 5, after V lost 5 bases and J lost 1 base. The CDR3 DNA is TGTGCCAGTAGTCCGGGACAGGGATCGAACACTGAAGCTTTCTTT. Its translation: CASSPGQGSNTEAFF.

The CDR3 DNA follows: TGTGCCAGCAGCTCGGGTGGATGGGGGGGGGATCTCTACGAGCAGTACTTC. Protein product: CASSSGGWGGDLYEQYF. The V and J genes are TRBV7-2 and TRBJ2-7; TRBD2 agrees at 7 bases. CDR1 and CDR2 (germline): SGHTA, FQGNSA. The ends lost 4 bases at V and 3 bases at J; junction bases unmatched: 15. CDR3 length: 17 amino acids.

The count of this clonotype is one. V is TRBV20-1 and J is TRBJ1-2; D is ambiguous. The CDR3 extends over 8 amino acids. The germline V gene has CDR1 DFQATT and CDR2 SNEGSKA (reference sequence). The CDR3 is CTLSGYTF. The DNA of the CDR3 is TGCACCCTTTCGGGCTACACCTTC.

V gene TRBV10-3 combines with J gene TRBJ2-7; 7 bases are shared with TRBD2. CDR1 and CDR2 from the germline V gene are ENHRY and SYGVKD. The CDR3 spans 13 residues. J was trimmed by 2 bases and V by 11 bases; bases with no gene match: 9. The CDR3 DNA reads as TGTGCCGTAAGCCCTAGCGGCCCCTACGAGCAGTACTTC. Translated: CAVSPSGPYEQYF.

The chain is built from TRBV7-7 and TRBJ1-5; D is unresolved. The CDR3 sequence is 16 residues long. Germline CDR1 SSHAT, CDR2 FNYEAQ (reference sequence). The V and J ends lost 1 base and 2 bases respectively, with 12 bases between them. CDR3 sequence: CASSLVGGVGNQPQHF. The CDR3 DNA is TGTGCCAGCAGCTTAGTCGGTGGGGTCGGCAATCAGCCCCAGCATTTT.

The chain uses TRBV20-1 and TRBJ1-4, with 9 nucleotides matching TRBD1. Trimming took 3 bases from V and 13 from J; bases not matched to a gene: 15. The CDR3 is 15 amino acids. Germline CDR1 is DFQATT and CDR2 is SNEGSKA (reference sequence). CDR3 loop: CSASVSGDREVRLFF. As DNA, the CDR3 is TGCAGTGCTAGTGTTTCCGGGGACAGGGAGGTTCGACTGTTTTTT.

The chain uses TRBV19 and TRBJ2-1, with D unclear. V was pared by 4 bases and J by 6 bases, with 7 bases between. The CDR3 is made up of 12 amino acids. Germline V gene lookup returns CDR1 LNHDA and CDR2 SQIVND (reference sequence). CDR3 residues: CASSKVGNEQFF. In nucleotides, the CDR3 is TGTGCCAGTAGTAAAGTCGGCAATGAGCAGTTCTTC.

This clonotype was observed a handful of times. This chain connects TRBV19 to TRBJ2-7, with a weak D call TRBD2 (5 bases). The CDR3 has 15 amino acids. Germline CDR1 reads LNHDA; CDR2 reads SQIVND (reference sequence). V lost 5 bases to trimming and J lost 7 bases, with 21 bases between them. The CDR3 region is CASSPGSHVRWEQYF. DNA of the CDR3: TGTGCCAGTAGTCCGGGGTCTCATGTACGGTGGGAGCAGTACTTC.

The chain joins TRBV7-8 to TRBJ2-7; 7 nucleotides line up with TRBD1. The V segment lost 3 bases and the J segment 7 bases; nucleotides outside the gene matches: 12. CDR1 SGHVS and CDR2 FQNEAQ come from the germline V gene. This CDR3 comprises 15 residues. CDR3 region: CASSLEAGTAAEQYF. CDR3 in DNA: TGTGCCAGCAGCTTGGAGGCCGGGACAGCCGCGGAGCAGTACTTC.

V gene TRBV7-9 combines with J gene TRBJ1-4; TRBD1 might be the D (5 bases). CDR1 is SEHNR, CDR2 FQNEAQ, per germline (reference sequence). Trimming took off 3 bases at V and 0 bases at J, with 5 bases between the two ends. The CDR3 contains 14 residues. CDR3 nucleotides: TGTGCCAGCAGCTTGACAGCAACTAATGAAAAACTGTTTTTT. It yields the protein CASSLTATNEKLFF.

The table lists this clonotype with a count of one. This chain joins TRBV2 and TRBJ2-1; D is ambiguous. Trimming shortened V by 1 base and J by 4 bases, and 11 bases separated the two germline ends. Germline CDR1 is SNHLY and CDR2 is FYNNEI. CDR3 length: 15 amino acids. CDR3 loop: CASSEGQLIYNEQFF. DNA for the CDR3: TGTGCCAGCAGTGAAGGTCAGCTGATTTACAATGAGCAGTTCTTC.

This clonotype was seen a handful of times. The rearrangement joins TRBV10-3 to TRBJ1-1; TRBD1 aligns across 7 bases. The CDR3 has 16 amino acids. The V and J ends lost 2 bases and 0 bases, in that order; junction bases with no gene match: 6. Germline-derived CDR1 and CDR2 are ENHRY and SYGVKD. CDR3 in amino acids: CAISETGTAVNTEAFF. In DNA, the CDR3 is TGTGCCATCAGTGAGACTGGGACAGCCGTGAACACTGAAGCTTTCTTT.